The 25 T cell receptor beta chains below come from one sample, sequenced in a study of T cells after yellow fever vaccination. In TCRdb, the 5' RACE reads were re-called with MiXCR into one record per CDR3 protein. The top ten hold 15% to 20% of the sample, which has a few hundred thousand distinct CDR3 sequences, less than 20% seen once. The specimen comprised PBMCs, sampled less than 6 days after the first yellow fever vaccination. The receptor source for this set is a man aged 18 to 29 who received the YFV17D yellow fever vaccine.

The chain links TRBV7-2 to TRBJ1-4; TRBD1 is a possible D gene (6 bases). V lost 1 base and J 0 bases, leaving 12 bases between the germline ends. CDR3 length: 17 residues. CDR1 and CDR2 from the germline V gene are SGHTA and FQGNSA. The CDR3 nucleotides are TGTGCCAGCAGCTTAGTGGGCAGGGGTGCAACTAATGAAAAACTGTTTTTT. This encodes CASSLVGRGATNEKLFF.

This chain joins TRBV6-6 and TRBJ1-4; 7 bases align to TRBD1. Germline-derived CDR1 and CDR2 are MNHNY and SVGAGI (reference sequence). V shed 10 bases, J shed 8 bases, and the junction held 10 bases outside the gene matches. The CDR3 is 13 residues long. CDR3 region: CATTPGGREKLFF. DNA for the CDR3: TGTGCCACCACCCCAGGGGGACGGGAAAAACTGTTTTTT.

There are a few counts of this clonotype. J is TRBJ2-2 and V is TRBV7-2; D is undetermined. The ends were cut back, 1 base at V and 1 base at J, with 10 bases in the middle. This CDR3 has 16 residues. Germline lookup yields CDR1 SGHTA and CDR2 FQGNSA. The CDR3 sequence: CASSLDPPGNTGELFF. In nucleotides, the CDR3 is TGTGCCAGCAGCTTAGATCCTCCAGGGAACACCGGGGAGCTGTTTTTT.

The chain employs TRBV20-1 and TRBJ2-1; TRBD2 matches at 11 bases. Germline V lookup: CDR1 DFQATT, CDR2 SNEGSKA (reference sequence). Trimming at V came to 6 bases and at J to 1 base, leaving 5 bases not matched to a gene. This CDR3 is 15 amino acids long. The CDR3 DNA reads TGCAGTGCGGAGACTAGCGGGGCTTCCTACAATGAGCAGTTCTTC. Translating gives CSAETSGASYNEQFF.

The rearrangement links TRBV6-2 or TRBV6-3 to TRBJ2-3; D uncertain. There are 17 residues in the CDR3. From germline, CDR1 is MNHEY and CDR2 SVGEGT. Trimming removed 0 bases from V and 2 bases from J, with 15 bases in between. The chain's CDR3 is CASSYSTLGFSTDTQYF. The DNA of the CDR3 is TGTGCCAGCAGTTACTCGACCCTTGGGTTCTCCACAGATACGCAGTATTTT.

This chain connects TRBV13 to TRBJ2-3; D remains ambiguous. The germline V gene encodes CDR1 PRHDT and CDR2 FYEKMQ (reference sequence). This CDR3 is 15 amino acids long. V gave up 1 base and J gave up 0 bases, with 8 bases separating them. As DNA, the CDR3 is TGTGCCAGCAGCTTAGCGTCGTTAAGCACAGATACGCAGTATTTT. Amino acids: CASSLASLSTDTQYF.

This clonotype has only a few counts. J is TRBJ1-2 and V is TRBV7-9; D is ambiguous. Trimming shortened V by 5 bases and J by 1 base, and 8 bases separated the two germline ends. CDR3 length: 13 residues. Germline-derived CDR1 and CDR2 are SEHNR and FQNEAQ (reference sequence). Here the CDR3 DNA reads TGTGCCAGCAGCGCGACGGTTAACTATGGCTACACCTTC. It codes for CASSATVNYGYTF.

This sequence joins TRBV2 and TRBJ1-2, with a possible D match to TRBD1 (6 bases). This CDR3 has 12 amino acids. Germline V gives CDR1 SNHLY, CDR2 FYNNEI. V lost 6 bases and J lost 4, with 9 bases in between. The DNA of the CDR3 is TGTGCCAGCAGGGGGGACATCTATGGCTACACCTTC. This sequence encodes CASRGDIYGYTF.

This clonotype turned up a few times. This chain connects TRBV6-5 to TRBJ1-6, with TRBD1 matching 7 bases. The CDR3 is 15 residues long. With V trimmed by 1 base and J by 8 bases, 5 bases remained unmatched. Germline values: CDR1 MNHEY, CDR2 SVGAGI. This CDR3 reads CASSYLTGTHSPLHF. CDR3 bases: TGTGCCAGCAGTTACTTGACAGGGACCCATTCACCCCTCCACTTT.

This chain uses TRBV28 with TRBJ2-7; a possible D gene is TRBD1 (5 bases). V was trimmed by 3 bases and J by 0 bases, leaving 15 bases between them. The CDR3 covers 16 residues. Germline V gene data show CDR1 as MDHEN and CDR2 as SYDVKM. CDR3 loop: CASSLTSSGSSYEQYF. The CDR3 DNA follows: TGTGCCAGCAGTTTGACGTCGTCAGGGTCCTCCTACGAGCAGTACTTC. The whole variable domain, remainder taken from reference TRBV28 and TRBJ2-7, is DVKVTQSSRYLVKRTGEKVFLECVQDMDHENMFWYRQDPGLGLRLIYFSYDVKMKEKGDIPEGYSVSREKKERFSLILESASTNQTSMYLCASSLTSSGSSYEQYFGPGTRLTVT.

The chain carries TRBV4-1 and TRBJ1-1; 7 nucleotides agree with TRBD1. This CDR3 has 14 residues. The germline V gene encodes CDR1 MGHRA and CDR2 YSYEKL. V shed 3 bases and J 4 bases; nucleotides not matched to a gene: 5. The CDR3 coding sequence is TGCGCCAGCAGCCATAGCCAGGGGGGCACTGAAGCTTTCTTT. This translates into CASSHSQGGTEAFF.

J is TRBJ2-5 and V is TRBV7-3, with a tentative D call TRBD2 (6 bases). Germline V gene data show CDR1 as SGHTA and CDR2 as FQGTGA. Trimming stripped 5 bases from V and 5 bases from J, with 18 bases between. CDR3 length: 15 amino acids. The CDR3 sequence is CASSALGLRGETQYF. CDR3 DNA sequence: TGTGCCAGCAGCGCTCTTGGCCTCCGGGGGGAGACCCAGTACTTC.

This clonotype was detected only a few times. The CDR3 DNA reads as TGTGCCAGCAGCCATCGGACTAGCGCTAACACAGATACGCAGTATTTT. Encoded protein: CASSHRTSANTDTQYF. The V gene is TRBV3-1, the J gene TRBJ2-3, with 9 positions matching TRBD2. The CDR3 consists of 16 residues. J was trimmed by 2 bases and V by 3 bases; bases with no gene match: 6. Germline CDR1 reads LGHDT; CDR2 reads YNNKEL (reference sequence).

The table lists this clonotype with many counts. The chain employs TRBV12-3 or TRBV12-4 and TRBJ1-2; TRBD1 is a possible D gene (6 bases). CDR3 length: 12 amino acids. Trimming removed 2 bases at V and 7 bases at J, with 8 bases between. In nucleotides, the CDR3 is TGTGCCAGCAGTTTATGGGGGGCTGGCTACACCTTC. It is translated as CASSLWGAGYTF.

The chain employs TRBV20-1 and TRBJ2-1, with 8 positions matching TRBD1. CDR1 and CDR2 (germline): DFQATT, SNEGSKA (reference sequence). V lost 3 bases to trimming and J lost 6 bases; unmatched junction nucleotides: 10. CDR3 size: 15 residues. The CDR3 sequence: CSARRSRGPTNEQFF. The CDR3 coding sequence is TGCAGTGCTAGGCGGTCCAGGGGGCCGACCAATGAGCAGTTCTTC.

This clonotype was seen a handful of times. This chain joins TRBV18 and TRBJ1-2, with 8 bases fitting TRBD1. This CDR3 has 15 amino acids. The junction had 6 bases not matched to a gene; V was cut back by 5 bases and J by 1 base. From germline, CDR1 is KGHSH and CDR2 LQKENI. CDR3 in DNA: TGTGCCAGCTCAACCGACAGGGGCCTTAACTATGGCTACACCTTC. It yields the protein CASSTDRGLNYGYTF. The full variable domain, in which reference TRBV18 and TRBJ1-2 provide the parts outside the CDR3, is NAGVMQNPRHLVRRRGQEARLRCSPMKGHSHVYWYRQLPEEGLKFMVYLQKENIIDESGMPKERFSAEFPKEGPSILRIQQVVRGDSAAYFCASSTDRGLNYGYTFGSGTRLTVV.

This chain links TRBV5-1 with TRBJ2-3; either TRBD1 or TRBD2 may supply D (5 bases each). The CDR3 covers 17 residues. Germline V gene sequence: CDR1 SGHRS, CDR2 YFSETQ. Trimming cost V 4 bases and J 0 bases, with 18 bases left between them. This CDR3 is CASSLAWGTGSTDTQYF. In nucleotides, the CDR3 is TGCGCCAGCAGCCTGGCGTGGGGGACGGGGAGCACAGATACGCAGTATTTT.

The chain uses TRBV6-5 and TRBJ1-4; no definite D call. This CDR3 region has 13 residues. The V end was cut by 2 bases, the J end by 6 bases, with 7 bases between. Germline V gives CDR1 MNHEY, CDR2 SVGAGI. In nucleotides, the CDR3 is TGTGCCAGCAGTTACCTCCGGGATGAAAAACTGTTTTTT. The encoded protein is CASSYLRDEKLFF.

This clonotype was counted only a few times. V usage is TRBV28 and J usage is TRBJ2-1, with D tentatively TRBD1 (5 bases). The CDR3 contains 13 residues. In germline, CDR1 is MDHEN, CDR2 SYDVKM. V was shortened by 5 bases and J by 6 bases, with 11 bases between the two germline ends. The CDR3 DNA follows: TGTGCCAGCAGTCCTCAACAGGCCAATGAGCAGTTCTTC. Translated: CASSPQQANEQFF.

This chain connects TRBV20-1 to TRBJ2-3, with 7 positions matching TRBD2. Per germline, CDR1 DFQATT and CDR2 SNEGSKA (reference sequence). This CDR3 contains 15 residues. J gave up 4 bases and V 5 bases, and 12 bases lay outside the gene matches. CDR3 amino acids: CSAYEGTSVADTQYF. In nucleotides, the CDR3 is TGCAGTGCTTATGAGGGCACTAGCGTTGCAGATACGCAGTATTTT.

This clonotype was recorded a few times. The chain carries TRBV7-9 and TRBJ2-1; 10 bases are shared with TRBD2. The V and J ends lost 2 bases and 15 bases, in that order; junction bases with no gene match: 4. Germline V gene sequence: CDR1 SEHNR, CDR2 FQNEAQ (reference sequence). This CDR3 is 12 amino acids long. Written as DNA, the CDR3 is TGTGCCAGCAGCTTAAGCGGGGGGGGTGGGTTCTTC. Translating gives CASSLSGGGGFF.

The chain carries TRBV27 and TRBJ2-7; TRBD1 or TRBD2 may be the D gene (6 bases each). Germline V lookup: CDR1 MNHEY, CDR2 SMNVEV (reference sequence). The CDR3 has 14 residues. V gave up 6 bases and J gave up 4 bases, with 16 bases separating them. CDR3 coding DNA: TGTGCCAGCAGGAAAGGGGGGCCGAGGTACGAGCAGTACGTC. Amino acid sequence: CASRKGGPRYEQYV.

This chain uses TRBV5-1 with TRBJ2-5, with D perhaps matching TRBD2 (6 bases). Trimming left V 3 bases short and J 4 bases short, with 19 bases between. This CDR3 region has 16 residues. The germline gives CDR1 SGHRS, CDR2 YFSETQ. The CDR3 protein is CASSSPRREFSETQYF. In DNA, the CDR3 is TGCGCCAGCAGCTCCCCCCGGAGGGAGTTTTCAGAGACCCAGTACTTC.

As concerns this clonotype: A clone one base away is much larger, so this may be a read error. J is TRBJ2-7 and V is TRBV12-3 or TRBV12-4, with D perhaps TRBD1 (6 bases). The CDR3 totals 13 residues. Trimming removed 3 bases at V and 6 bases at J, with 12 bases between. In DNA form, the CDR3 reads TGTGCCAGCAGTTTTGGACAGCTTTGCGAGCAGTACTTC. The encoded protein is CASSFGQLCEQYF.

This clonotype was seen more than once but under ten times. The V call is TRBV4-2, the J call TRBJ2-1, with 11 bases identical to TRBD2. Germline CDR1 reads LGHNA; CDR2 reads YNFKEQ. CDR3 size: 18 residues. V was pared by 1 base and J by 4 bases, with 9 bases of the junction left unmatched. The CDR3: CASSQALAGGNPYNEQFF. CDR3 DNA: TGTGCCAGCAGCCAAGCTCTAGCGGGGGGTAATCCTTACAATGAGCAGTTCTTC.